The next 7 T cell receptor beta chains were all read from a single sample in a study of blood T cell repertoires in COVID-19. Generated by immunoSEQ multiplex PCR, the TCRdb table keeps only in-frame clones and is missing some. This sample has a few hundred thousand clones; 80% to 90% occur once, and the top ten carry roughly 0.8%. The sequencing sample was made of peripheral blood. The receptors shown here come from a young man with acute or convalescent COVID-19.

The CDR3 here is CAWSKDSSLEQFF. The DNA of the CDR3 is TGTGCCTGGAGTAAGGACTCCTCGCTTGAGCAGTTCTTC. This chain connects TRBV30 to TRBJ2-1, with a tentative D call TRBD2 (5 bases). Germline loops: CDR1 GTSNPN, CDR2 SVGIG (reference sequence). Trimming removed 2 bases at V and 9 bases at J, with 14 bases between. The CDR3 contains 13 residues.

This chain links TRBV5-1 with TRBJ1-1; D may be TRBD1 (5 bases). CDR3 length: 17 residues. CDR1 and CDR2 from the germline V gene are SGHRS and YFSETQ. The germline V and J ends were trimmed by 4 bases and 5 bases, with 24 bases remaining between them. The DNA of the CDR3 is TGCGCCAGCAGCCCCCGTATCGGGGAGGGGTTGGGGACTGAAGCTTTCTTT. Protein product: CASSPRIGEGLGTEAFF.

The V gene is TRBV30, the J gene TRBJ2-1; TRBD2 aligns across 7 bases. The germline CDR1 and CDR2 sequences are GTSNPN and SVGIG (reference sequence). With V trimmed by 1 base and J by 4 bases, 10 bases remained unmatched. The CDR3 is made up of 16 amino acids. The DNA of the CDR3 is TGTGCCTGGAGTGGCGAAGGGACTAACCCTTACAATGAGCAGTTCTTC. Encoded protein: CAWSGEGTNPYNEQFF. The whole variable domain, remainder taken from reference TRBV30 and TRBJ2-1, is SQTIHQWPATLVQPVGSPLSLECTVEGTSNPNLYWYRQAAGRGLQLLFYSVGIGQISSEVPQNLSASRPQDRQFILSSKKLLLSDSGFYLCAWSGEGTNPYNEQFFGPGTRLTVL.

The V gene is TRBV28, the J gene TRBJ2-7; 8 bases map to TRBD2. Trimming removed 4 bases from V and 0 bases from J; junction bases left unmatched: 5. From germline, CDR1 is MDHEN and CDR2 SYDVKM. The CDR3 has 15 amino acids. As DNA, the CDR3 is TGTGCCAGCAGTTGGGCGGGGGGCCGCTCCTACGAGCAGTACTTC. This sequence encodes CASSWAGGRSYEQYF.

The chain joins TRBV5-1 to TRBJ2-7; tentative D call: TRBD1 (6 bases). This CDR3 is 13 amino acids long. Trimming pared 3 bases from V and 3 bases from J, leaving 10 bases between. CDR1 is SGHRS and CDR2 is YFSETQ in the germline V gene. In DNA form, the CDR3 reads TGCGCCAGCAGCTATACAGGGAACTACGAGCAGTACTTC. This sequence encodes CASSYTGNYEQYF.

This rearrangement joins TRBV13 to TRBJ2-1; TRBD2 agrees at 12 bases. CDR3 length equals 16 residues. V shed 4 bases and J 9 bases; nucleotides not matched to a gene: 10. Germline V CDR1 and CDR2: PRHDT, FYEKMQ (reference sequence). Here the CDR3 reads CASSSGLAGTWGEQFF. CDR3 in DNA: TGTGCCAGCAGCTCAGGACTAGCGGGGACCTGGGGTGAGCAGTTCTTC.

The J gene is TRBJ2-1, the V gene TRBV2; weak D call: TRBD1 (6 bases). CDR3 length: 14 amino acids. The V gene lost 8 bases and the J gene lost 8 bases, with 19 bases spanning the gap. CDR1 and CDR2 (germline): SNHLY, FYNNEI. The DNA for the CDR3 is TGTGCCAGCGGGGGCCCCGGACGAGGCTATGAGCAGTTCTTC. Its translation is CASGGPGRGYEQFF.